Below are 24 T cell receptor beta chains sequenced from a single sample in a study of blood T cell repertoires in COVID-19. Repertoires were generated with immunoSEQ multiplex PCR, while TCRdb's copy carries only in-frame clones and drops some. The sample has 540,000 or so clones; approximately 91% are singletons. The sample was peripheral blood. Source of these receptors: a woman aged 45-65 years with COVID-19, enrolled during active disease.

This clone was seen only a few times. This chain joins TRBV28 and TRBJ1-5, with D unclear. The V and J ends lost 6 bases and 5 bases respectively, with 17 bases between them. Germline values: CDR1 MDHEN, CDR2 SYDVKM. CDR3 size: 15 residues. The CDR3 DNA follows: TGTGCCAGCAGCCGAGTGGTACAGATAGATCAGCCCCAGCATTTT. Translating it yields CASSRVVQIDQPQHF.

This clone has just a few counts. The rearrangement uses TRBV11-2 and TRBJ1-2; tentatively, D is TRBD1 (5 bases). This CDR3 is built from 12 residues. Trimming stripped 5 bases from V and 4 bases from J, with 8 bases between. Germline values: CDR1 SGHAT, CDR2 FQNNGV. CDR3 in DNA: TGTGCCAGCAGCCACGGGGGCTATGGCTACACCTTC. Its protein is CASSHGGYGYTF.

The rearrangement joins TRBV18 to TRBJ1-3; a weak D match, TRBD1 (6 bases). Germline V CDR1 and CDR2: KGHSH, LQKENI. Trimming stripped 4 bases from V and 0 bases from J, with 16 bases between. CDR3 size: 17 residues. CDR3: CASSHSGPQGSGNTIYF. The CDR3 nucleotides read TGTGCCAGCTCACATTCGGGCCCACAGGGCTCTGGAAACACCATATATTTT.

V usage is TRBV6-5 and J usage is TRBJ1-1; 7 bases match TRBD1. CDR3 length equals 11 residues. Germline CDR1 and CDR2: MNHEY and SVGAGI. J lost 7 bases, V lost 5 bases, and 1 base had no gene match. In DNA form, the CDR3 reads TGTGCCAGCAGTCAGGGGGGTGAAGCTTTCTTT. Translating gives CASSQGGEAFF.

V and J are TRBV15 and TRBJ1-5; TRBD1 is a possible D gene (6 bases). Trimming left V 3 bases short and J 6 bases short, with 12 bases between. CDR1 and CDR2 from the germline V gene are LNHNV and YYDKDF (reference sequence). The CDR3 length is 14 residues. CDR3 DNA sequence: TGTGCCACCAGCAGTAGGGGGGAGGGTCAGCCCCAGCATTTT. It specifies CATSSRGEGQPQHF.

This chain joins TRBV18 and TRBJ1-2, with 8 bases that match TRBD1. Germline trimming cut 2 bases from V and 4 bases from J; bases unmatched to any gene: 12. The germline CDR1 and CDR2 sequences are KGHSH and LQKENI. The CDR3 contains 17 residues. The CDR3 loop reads CASSPAQVAGGAYGYTF. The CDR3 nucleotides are TGTGCCAGCTCACCAGCCCAAGTGGCAGGGGGCGCCTATGGCTACACCTTC.

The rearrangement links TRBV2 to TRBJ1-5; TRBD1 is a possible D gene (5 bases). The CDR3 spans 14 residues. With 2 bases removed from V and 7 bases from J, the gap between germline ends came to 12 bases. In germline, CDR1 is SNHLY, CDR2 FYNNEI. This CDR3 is CASSETAGPQPQHF. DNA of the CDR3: TGTGCCAGCAGTGAAACGGCGGGACCACAGCCCCAGCATTTT.

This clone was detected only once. CDR3 residues: CASSPWTHQETQYF. CDR3 bases: TGTGCCAGCAGCCCCTGGACACATCAAGAGACCCAGTACTTC. The V gene is TRBV5-5, the J gene TRBJ2-5, with a weak D call TRBD1 (5 bases). Trimming stripped 4 bases from V and 2 bases from J, with 12 bases between. The CDR3 is 14 amino acids. The germline V gene has CDR1 SGHKS and CDR2 YYEKEE (reference sequence).

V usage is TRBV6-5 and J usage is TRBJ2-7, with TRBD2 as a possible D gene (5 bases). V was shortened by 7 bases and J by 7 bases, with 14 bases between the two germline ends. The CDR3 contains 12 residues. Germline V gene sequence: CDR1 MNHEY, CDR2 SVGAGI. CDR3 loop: CASTRTPGEQYF. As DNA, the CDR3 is TGTGCCAGCACCCGGACCCCGGGGGAGCAGTACTTC.

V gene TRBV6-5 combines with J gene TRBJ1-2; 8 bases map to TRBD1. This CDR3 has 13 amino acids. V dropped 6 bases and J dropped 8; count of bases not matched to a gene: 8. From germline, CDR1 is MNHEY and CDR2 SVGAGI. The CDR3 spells CASRLTGGSGYTF. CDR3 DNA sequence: TGTGCCAGCAGACTTACAGGGGGATCAGGCTACACCTTC.

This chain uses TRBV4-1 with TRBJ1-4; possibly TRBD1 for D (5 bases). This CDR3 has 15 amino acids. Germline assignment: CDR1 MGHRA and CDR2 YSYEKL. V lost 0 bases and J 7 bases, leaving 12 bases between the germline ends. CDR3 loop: CASSQEGVGGEKLFF. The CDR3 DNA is TGCGCCAGCAGCCAAGAAGGGGTGGGGGGTGAAAAACTGTTTTTT.

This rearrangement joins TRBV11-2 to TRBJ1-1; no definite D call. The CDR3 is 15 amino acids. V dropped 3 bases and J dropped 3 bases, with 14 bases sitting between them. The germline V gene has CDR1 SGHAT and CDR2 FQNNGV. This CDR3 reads CASSFLIGRDTEAFF. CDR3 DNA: TGTGCCAGCAGCTTTCTAATTGGGAGGGACACTGAAGCTTTCTTT.

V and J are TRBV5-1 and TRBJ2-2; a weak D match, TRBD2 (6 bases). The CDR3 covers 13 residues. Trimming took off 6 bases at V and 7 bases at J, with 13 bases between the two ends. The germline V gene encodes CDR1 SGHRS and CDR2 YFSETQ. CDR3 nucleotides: TGCGCCAGCAATATGGAGGGGTACGGGGAGCTGTTTTTT. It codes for CASNMEGYGELFF.

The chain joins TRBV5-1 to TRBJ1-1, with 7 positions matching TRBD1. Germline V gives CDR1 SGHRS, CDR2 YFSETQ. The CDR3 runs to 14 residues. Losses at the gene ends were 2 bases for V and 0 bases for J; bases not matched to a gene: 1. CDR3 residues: CASSFGTVNTEAFF. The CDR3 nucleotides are TGCGCCAGCAGCTTCGGGACAGTGAACACTGAAGCTTTCTTT.

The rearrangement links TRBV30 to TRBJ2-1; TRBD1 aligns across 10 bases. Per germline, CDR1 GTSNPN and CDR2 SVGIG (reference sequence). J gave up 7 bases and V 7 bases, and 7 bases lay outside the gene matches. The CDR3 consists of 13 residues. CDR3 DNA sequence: TGTGCCTTACTCGGACAGGGGGGAAATGAGCAGTTCTTC. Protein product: CALLGQGGNEQFF. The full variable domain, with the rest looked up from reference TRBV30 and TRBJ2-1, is SQTIHQWPATLVQPVGSPLSLECTVEGTSNPNLYWYRQAAGRGLQLLFYSVGIGQISSEVPQNLSASRPQDRQFILSSKKLLLSDSGFYLCALLGQGGNEQFFGPGTRLTVL.

CDR3 nucleotide sequence: TGTGCCAGCACCAGGGGCCCGCTTAGCAATCAGCCCCAGCATTTT. Translated: CASTRGPLSNQPQHF. V and J are TRBV6-5 and TRBJ1-5, with a tentative D call TRBD1 (6 bases). Germline CDR1 reads MNHEY; CDR2 reads SVGAGI. V was trimmed by 7 bases and J by 0 bases, leaving 13 bases between them. CDR3 length equals 15 residues.

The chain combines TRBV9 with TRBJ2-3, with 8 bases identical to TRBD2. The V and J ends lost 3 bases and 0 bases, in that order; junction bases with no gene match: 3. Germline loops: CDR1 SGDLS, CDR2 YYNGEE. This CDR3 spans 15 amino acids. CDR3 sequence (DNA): TGTGCCAGCAGCGGGCGGGGGGTTAGCACAGATACGCAGTATTTT. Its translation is CASSGRGVSTDTQYF.

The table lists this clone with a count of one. CDR3: CASRGLTNYEQYF. The CDR3 DNA reads TGTGCCAGCCGCGGACTAACGAACTACGAGCAGTACTTC. The J gene is TRBJ2-7, the V gene TRBV27; D possibly corresponds to TRBD2 (6 bases). V gave up 8 bases and J gave up 3 bases, with 14 bases separating them. The CDR3 is 13 amino acids. Germline loops: CDR1 MNHEY, CDR2 SMNVEV (reference sequence).

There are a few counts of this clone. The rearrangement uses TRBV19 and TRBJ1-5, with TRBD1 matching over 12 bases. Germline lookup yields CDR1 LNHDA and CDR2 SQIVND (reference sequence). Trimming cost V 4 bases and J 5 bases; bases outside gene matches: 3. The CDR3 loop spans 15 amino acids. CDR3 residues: CASSTRDRGHQPQHF. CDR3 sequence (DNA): TGTGCCAGTAGTACCCGGGACAGGGGGCATCAGCCCCAGCATTTT.

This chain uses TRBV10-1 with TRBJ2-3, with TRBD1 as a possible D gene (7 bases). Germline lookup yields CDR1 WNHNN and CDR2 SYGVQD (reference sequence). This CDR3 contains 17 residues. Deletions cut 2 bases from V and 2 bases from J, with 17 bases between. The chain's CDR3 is CASSESFSGGLTDTQYF. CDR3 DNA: TGCGCCAGCAGTGAGAGTTTCTCAGGGGGACTCACAGATACGCAGTATTTT.

The CDR3 protein is CAFLTGMNTEAFF. The CDR3 DNA is TGTGCCTTTTTAACGGGGATGAACACTGAAGCTTTCTTT. V and J are TRBV30 and TRBJ1-1; no clear D. CDR3 size: 13 residues. Germline V gene lookup returns CDR1 GTSNPN and CDR2 SVGIG (reference sequence). Trimming pared 7 bases from V and 0 bases from J, leaving 12 bases between.

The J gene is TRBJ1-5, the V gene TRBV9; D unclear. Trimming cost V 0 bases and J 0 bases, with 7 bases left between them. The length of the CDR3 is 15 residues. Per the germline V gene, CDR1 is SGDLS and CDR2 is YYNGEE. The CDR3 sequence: CASSVEGGSNQPQHF. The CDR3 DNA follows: TGTGCCAGCAGCGTAGAGGGAGGTAGCAATCAGCCCCAGCATTTT.

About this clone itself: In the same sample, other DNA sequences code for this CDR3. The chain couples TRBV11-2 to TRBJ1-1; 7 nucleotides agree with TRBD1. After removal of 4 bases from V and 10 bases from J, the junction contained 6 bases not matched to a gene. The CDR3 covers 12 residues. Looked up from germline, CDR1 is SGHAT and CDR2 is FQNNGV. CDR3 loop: CASSSRQGGAFF. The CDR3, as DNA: TGTGCCAGCAGCTCCCGACAGGGAGGAGCTTTCTTT.

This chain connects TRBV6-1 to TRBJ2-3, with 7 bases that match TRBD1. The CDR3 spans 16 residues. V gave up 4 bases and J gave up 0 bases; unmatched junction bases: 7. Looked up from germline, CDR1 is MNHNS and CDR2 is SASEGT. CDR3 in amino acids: CASSATWGQSTDTQYF. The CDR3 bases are TGTGCCAGCAGTGCGACTTGGGGACAGAGCACAGATACGCAGTATTTT.